Described below is a single T cell receptor beta chain sequence and its context. This sample was taken from a study of Graves' ophthalmopathy and Graves' hyperthyroidism. Pregnant or lactating patients and those with other autoimmune diseases or uncontrolled infections were excluded. From RNA, the CDR3 regions of TCR beta chains were amplified and sequenced. Second-round multiplex PCR followed a first-round RT-PCR using HTBI primers. TCRdb fed the multiplex PCR reads into MiXCR, producing one record per CDR3 protein. The sample has over 45,000 distinct CDR3 sequences; 50% are singletons. V dropped 4 bases and J dropped 6; count of bases not matched to a gene: 4. CDR3 size: 14 residues. CDR1 and CDR2 (germline): SGHAT, FQNNGV.

The gene calls are TRBV11-2 and TRBJ2-2; 8 positions match TRBD2. Sequenced input: peripheral blood. The receptor's source is an adult man with Graves' ophthalmopathy. The CDR3 DNA reads TGTGCCAGCAGCTCAGAGGGACTAGCCGGGGAGCTGTTTTTT. Amino acid sequence: CASSSEGLAGELFF.